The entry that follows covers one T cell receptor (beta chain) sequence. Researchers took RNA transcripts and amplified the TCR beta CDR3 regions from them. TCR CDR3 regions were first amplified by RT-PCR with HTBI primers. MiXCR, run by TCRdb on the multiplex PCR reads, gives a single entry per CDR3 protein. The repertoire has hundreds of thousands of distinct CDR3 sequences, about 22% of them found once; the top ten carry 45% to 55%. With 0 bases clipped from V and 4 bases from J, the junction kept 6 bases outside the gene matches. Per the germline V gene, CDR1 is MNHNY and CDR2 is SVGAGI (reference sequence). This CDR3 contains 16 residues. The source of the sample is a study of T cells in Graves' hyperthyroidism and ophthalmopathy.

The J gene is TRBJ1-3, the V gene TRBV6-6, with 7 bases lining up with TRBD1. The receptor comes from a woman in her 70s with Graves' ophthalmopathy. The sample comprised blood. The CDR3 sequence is CASSYSLQGRGNTIYF. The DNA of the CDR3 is TGTGCCAGCAGTTACTCCTTACAGGGGAGAGGAAACACCATATATTTT.